This TCR beta chain was identified during a study of graft-versus-host responses after intestinal transplantation. The CDR3 loop spans 15 amino acids. Trimming removed 4 bases at V and 0 bases at J, with 11 bases between. Looked up from germline, CDR1 is SGHRS and CDR2 is YFSETQ. This clone appeared once. Antigen specificity is unknown. Produced via immunoSEQ multiplex PCR; TCRdb's table is partial and in-frame only. The sample records about 130,000 clones, 85% to 95% being singletons. The TCR comes from a human donor who received an intestinal transplant. This material consisted of unstimulated CD4+ T cells sorted from spleen or lymph node cells, taken before intestinal transplant. The rearrangement joins TRBV5-1 to TRBJ2-1; D is ambiguous. This CDR3 reads CASSPDGISYNEQFF. The DNA for the CDR3 is TGCGCCAGCAGCCCGGACGGTATCTCCTACAATGAGCAGTTCTTC.